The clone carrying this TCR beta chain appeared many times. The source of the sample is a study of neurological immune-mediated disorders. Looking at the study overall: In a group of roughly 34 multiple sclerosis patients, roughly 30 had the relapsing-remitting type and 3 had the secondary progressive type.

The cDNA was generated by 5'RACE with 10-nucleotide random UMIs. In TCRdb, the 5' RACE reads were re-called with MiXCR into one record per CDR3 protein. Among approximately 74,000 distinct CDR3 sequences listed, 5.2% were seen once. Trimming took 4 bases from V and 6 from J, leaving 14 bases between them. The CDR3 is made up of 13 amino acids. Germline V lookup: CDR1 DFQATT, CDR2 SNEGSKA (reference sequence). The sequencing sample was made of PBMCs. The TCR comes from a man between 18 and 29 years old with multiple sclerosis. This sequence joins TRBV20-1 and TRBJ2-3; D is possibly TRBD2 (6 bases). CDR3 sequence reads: CSATGTRDDTQYF. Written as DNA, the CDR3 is TGCAGTGCTACAGGGACTCGAGATGATACGCAGTATTTT.